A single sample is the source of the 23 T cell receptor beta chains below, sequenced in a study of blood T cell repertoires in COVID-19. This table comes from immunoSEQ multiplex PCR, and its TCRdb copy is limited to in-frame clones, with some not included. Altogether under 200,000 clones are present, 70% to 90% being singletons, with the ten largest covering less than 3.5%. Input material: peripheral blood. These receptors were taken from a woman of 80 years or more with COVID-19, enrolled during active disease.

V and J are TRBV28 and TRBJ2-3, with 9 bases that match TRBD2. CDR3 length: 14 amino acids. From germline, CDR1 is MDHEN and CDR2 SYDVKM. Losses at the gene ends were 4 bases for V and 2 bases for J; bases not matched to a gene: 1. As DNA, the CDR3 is TGTGCCAGCAGTTCTAGCGGGGACACAGATACGCAGTATTTT. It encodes CASSSSGDTDTQYF.

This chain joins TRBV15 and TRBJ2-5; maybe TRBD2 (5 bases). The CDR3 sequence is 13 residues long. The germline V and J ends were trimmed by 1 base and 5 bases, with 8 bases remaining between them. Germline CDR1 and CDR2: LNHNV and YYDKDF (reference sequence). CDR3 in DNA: TGTGCCACCAGCAGAGTACCGGGGGAGACCCAGTACTTC. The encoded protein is CATSRVPGETQYF.

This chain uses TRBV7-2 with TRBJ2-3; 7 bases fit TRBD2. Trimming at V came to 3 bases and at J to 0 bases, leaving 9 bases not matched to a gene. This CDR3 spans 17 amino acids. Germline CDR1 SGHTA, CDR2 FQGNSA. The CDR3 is CASSFLRGAGSTDTQYF. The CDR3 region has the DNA TGTGCCAGCAGCTTCCTCCGAGGAGCGGGGAGCACAGATACGCAGTATTTT. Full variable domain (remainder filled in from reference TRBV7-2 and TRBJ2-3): GAGVSQSPSNKVTEKGKDVELRCDPISGHTALYWYRQSLGQGLEFLIYFQGNSAPDKSGLPSDRFSAERTGGSVSTLTIQRTQQEDSAVYLCASSFLRGAGSTDTQYFGPGTRLTVL.

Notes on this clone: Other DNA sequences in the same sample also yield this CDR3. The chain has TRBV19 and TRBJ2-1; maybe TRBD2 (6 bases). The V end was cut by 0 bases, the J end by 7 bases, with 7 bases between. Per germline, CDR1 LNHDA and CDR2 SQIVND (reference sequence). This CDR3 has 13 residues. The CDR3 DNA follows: TGTGCCAGTAGTATAGAGGGGGGAAATGAGCAGTTCTTC. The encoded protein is CASSIEGGNEQFF.

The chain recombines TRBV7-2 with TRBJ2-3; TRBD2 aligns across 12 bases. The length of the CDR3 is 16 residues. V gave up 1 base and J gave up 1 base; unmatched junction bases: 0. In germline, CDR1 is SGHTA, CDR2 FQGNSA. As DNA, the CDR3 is TGTGCCAGCAGCTTAGGACTAGCGGGGGGCACAGATACGCAGTATTTT. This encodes CASSLGLAGGTDTQYF.

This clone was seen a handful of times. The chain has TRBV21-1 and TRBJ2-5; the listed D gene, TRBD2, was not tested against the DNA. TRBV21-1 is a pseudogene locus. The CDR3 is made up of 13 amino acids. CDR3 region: CASSMRSGKTQYF. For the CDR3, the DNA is TGTGCCAGCAGTATGCGTTCGGGGAAGACCCAGTACTTC.

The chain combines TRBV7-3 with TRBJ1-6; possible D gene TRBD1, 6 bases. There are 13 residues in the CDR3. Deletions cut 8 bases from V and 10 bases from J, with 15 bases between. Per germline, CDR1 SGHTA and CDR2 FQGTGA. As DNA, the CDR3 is TGTGCCAGCTCCCAGGGGCAGGACTCACCCCTCCACTTT. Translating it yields CASSQGQDSPLHF.

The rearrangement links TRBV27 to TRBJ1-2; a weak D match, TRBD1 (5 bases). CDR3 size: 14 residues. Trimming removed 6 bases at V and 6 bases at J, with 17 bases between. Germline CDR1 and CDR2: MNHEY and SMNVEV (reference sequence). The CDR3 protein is CASRNQGPLNGYTF. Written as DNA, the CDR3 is TGTGCCAGCAGGAATCAGGGCCCACTGAATGGCTACACCTTC.

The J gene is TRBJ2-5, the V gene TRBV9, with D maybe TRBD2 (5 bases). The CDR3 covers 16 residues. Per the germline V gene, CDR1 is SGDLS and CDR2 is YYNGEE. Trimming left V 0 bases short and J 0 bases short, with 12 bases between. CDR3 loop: CASSVGGLLYQETQYF. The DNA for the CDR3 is TGTGCCAGCAGCGTAGGCGGACTCCTGTACCAAGAGACCCAGTACTTC.

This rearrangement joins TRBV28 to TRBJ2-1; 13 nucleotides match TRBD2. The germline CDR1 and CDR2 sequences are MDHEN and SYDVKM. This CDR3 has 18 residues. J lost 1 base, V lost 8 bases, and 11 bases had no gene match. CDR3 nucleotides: TGTGCCAGCCAGGGGGGACTAGCGGGAAGGTGGTCCTACAATGAGCAGTTCTTC. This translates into CASQGGLAGRWSYNEQFF.

The CDR3 DNA sequence: TGTGCCAGCCGCCCGGGATTAACTGGGGCCAACGTCCTGACTTTC. It translates to CASRPGLTGANVLTF. This chain connects TRBV5-6 to TRBJ2-6; the D gene is possibly TRBD2 (5 bases). V was shortened by 7 bases and J by 2 bases, with 13 bases between the two germline ends. This CDR3 contains 15 residues. Per germline, CDR1 SGHDT and CDR2 YYEEEE.

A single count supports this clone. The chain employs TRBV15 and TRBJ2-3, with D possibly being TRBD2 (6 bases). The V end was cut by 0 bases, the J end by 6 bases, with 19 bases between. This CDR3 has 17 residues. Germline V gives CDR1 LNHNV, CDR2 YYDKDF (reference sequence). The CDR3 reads CATSRDEAGGWGDTQYF. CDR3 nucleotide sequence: TGTGCCACCAGCAGAGATGAAGCAGGAGGGTGGGGGGATACGCAGTATTTT.

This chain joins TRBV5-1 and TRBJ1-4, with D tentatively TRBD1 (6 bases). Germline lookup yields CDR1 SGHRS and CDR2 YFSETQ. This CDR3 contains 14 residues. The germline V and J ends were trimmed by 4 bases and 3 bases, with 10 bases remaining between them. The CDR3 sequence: CASSQGNANEKLFF. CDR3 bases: TGCGCCAGCAGCCAGGGGAATGCTAATGAAAAACTGTTTTTT.

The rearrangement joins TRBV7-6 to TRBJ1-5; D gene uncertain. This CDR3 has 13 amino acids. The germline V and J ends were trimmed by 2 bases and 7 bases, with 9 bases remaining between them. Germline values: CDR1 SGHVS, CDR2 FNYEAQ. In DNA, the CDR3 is TGTGCCAGCAGCTTATTGCCGGGACAGCCCCAGCATTTT. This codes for CASSLLPGQPQHF.

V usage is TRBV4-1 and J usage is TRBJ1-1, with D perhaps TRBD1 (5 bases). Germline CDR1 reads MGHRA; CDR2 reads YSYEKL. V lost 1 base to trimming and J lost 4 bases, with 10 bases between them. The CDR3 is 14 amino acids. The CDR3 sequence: CASSQVRVGTEAFF. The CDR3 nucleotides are TGCGCCAGCAGCCAAGTCAGGGTTGGCACTGAAGCTTTCTTT.

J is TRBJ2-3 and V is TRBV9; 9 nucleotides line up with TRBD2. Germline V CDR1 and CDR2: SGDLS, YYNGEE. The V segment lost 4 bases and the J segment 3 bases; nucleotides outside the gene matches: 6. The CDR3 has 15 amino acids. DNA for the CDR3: TGTGCCAGCAGCTATAGCGGGAGAGGGACAGATACGCAGTATTTT. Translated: CASSYSGRGTDTQYF.

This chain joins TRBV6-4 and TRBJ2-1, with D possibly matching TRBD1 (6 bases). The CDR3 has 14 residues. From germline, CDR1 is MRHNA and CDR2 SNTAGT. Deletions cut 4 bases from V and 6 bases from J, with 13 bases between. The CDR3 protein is CASSAQGPSNEQFF. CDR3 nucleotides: TGTGCCAGCAGTGCACAGGGCCCCTCCAATGAGCAGTTCTTC.

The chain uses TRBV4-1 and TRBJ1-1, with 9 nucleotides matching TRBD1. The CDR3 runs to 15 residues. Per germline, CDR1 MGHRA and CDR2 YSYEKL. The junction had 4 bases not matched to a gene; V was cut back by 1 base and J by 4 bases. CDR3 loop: CASSQGTGVVTEAFF. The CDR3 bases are TGCGCCAGCAGCCAAGGGACAGGGGTGGTCACTGAAGCTTTCTTT.

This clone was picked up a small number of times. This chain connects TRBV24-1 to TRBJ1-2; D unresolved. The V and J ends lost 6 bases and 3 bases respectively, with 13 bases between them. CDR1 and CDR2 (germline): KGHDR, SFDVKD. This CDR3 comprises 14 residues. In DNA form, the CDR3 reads TGTGCCACCAGTCGTGGCGGCAGCTACTATGGCTACACCTTC. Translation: CATSRGGSYYGYTF.

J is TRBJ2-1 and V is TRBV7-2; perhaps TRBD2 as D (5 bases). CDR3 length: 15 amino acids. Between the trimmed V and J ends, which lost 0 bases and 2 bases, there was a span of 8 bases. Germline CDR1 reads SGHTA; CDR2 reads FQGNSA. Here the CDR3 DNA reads TGTGCCAGCAGCTTAGCGTTACTAGCCTACAATGAGCAGTTCTTC. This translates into CASSLALLAYNEQFF.

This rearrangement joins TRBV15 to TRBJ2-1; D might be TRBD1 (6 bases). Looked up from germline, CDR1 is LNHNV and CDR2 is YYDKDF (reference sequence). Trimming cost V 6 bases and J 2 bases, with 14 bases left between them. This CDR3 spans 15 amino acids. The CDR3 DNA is TGTGCCACCAGAGCCAGGGGAGAGGCCTACAATGAGCAGTTCTTC. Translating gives CATRARGEAYNEQFF. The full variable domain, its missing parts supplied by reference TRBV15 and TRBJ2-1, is DAMVIQNPRYQVTQFGKPVTLSCSQTLNHNVMYWYQQKSSQAPKLLFHYYDKDFNNEADTPDNFQSRRPNTSFCFLDIRSPGLGDTAMYLCATRARGEAYNEQFFGPGTRLTVL.

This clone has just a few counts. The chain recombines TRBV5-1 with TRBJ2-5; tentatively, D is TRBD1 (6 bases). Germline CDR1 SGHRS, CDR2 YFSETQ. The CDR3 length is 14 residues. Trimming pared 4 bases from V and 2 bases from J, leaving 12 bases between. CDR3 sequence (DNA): TGCGCCAGCAGCAAAACAGGGATTCAAGAGACCCAGTACTTC. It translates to CASSKTGIQETQYF.

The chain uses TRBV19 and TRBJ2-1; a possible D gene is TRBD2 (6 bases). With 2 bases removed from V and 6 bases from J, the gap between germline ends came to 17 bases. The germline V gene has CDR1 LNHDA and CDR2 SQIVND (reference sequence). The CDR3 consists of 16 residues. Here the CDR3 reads CASSIPGGSFSNEQFF. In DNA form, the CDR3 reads TGTGCCAGTAGTATACCCGGAGGGAGTTTTAGCAATGAGCAGTTCTTC.